This T cell receptor (beta chain) was recorded in a study of cytomegalovirus exposure and HLA in healthy donors. Regarding the study as a whole: Analyses of presence and absence presupposed an approximately uniform sequencing depth across donors.

Comments on this clone: The antigen remains undetermined.

The PCR used 60 Vbeta and 13 Jbeta primers. Clones were read by immunoSEQ multiplex PCR, and TCRdb kept only the in-frame ones, dropping some. The sample has approximately 97,000 clones; approximately 81% are singletons. The receptor's source is a male donor in good health and CMV-seropositive. The sequencing sample was made of PBMCs.

The CDR3 nucleotides are TGCGCCAGCAGCTTGGCCTTGACAGCCGACTCTGGGGCCAACGTCCTGACTTTC. Protein product: CASSLALTADSGANVLTF. J is TRBJ2-6 and V is TRBV5-1; D is possibly TRBD1 (5 bases). This CDR3 comprises 18 residues. Germline values: CDR1 SGHRS, CDR2 YFSETQ. V dropped 0 bases and J dropped 0 bases, with 13 bases sitting between them. Together with reference TRBV5-1 and TRBJ2-6, the CDR3 gives the full variable domain: KAGVTQTPRYLIKTRGQQVTLSCSPISGHRSVSWYQQTPGQGLQFLFEYFSETQRNKGNFPGRFSGRQFSNSRSEMNVSTLELGDSALYLCASSLALTADSGANVLTFGAGSRLTVL.